This entry lists 6 T cell receptor beta chains sequenced from one sample in a study of shared clonotypes between healthy human individuals. Repertoires were generated with immunoSEQ multiplex PCR, while TCRdb's copy carries only in-frame clones and drops some. The data contain 550,000 to 850,000 clones, about two thirds of them singletons. The specimen was memory CD4+ T cells sorted from blood. Sample subset: CD45RA-negative fraction. Receptors were obtained from a woman under 40 in good health.

This clone has only one observation. The chain employs TRBV7-8 and TRBJ1-3; D ambiguous. The CDR3 length is 16 residues. V was cut by 5 bases and J by 3 bases, with 17 bases left in between. CDR1 is SGHVS, CDR2 FQNEAQ, per germline. The CDR3 coding sequence is TGTGCCAGCAGCCCGCGCAGAGCGGGATATGGAAACACCATATATTTT. Translation gives CASSPRRAGYGNTIYF. The full variable domain, rest sourced from reference TRBV7-8 and TRBJ1-3, is GAGVSQSPRYKVAKRGQDVALRCDPISGHVSLFWYQQALGQGPEFLTYFQNEAQLDKSGLPSDRFFAERPEGSVSTLKIQRTQQEDSAVYLCASSPRRAGYGNTIYFGEGSWLTVV.

Written as DNA, the CDR3 is TGTGCCAGCAGCGACGGACTAGCGGGAGACGGAGAGACCCAGTACTTC. It is translated as CASSDGLAGDGETQYF. The chain employs TRBV2 and TRBJ2-5; 13 bases line up with TRBD2. This CDR3 contains 16 residues. The trim removed 6 bases at V and 4 bases at J, leaving 8 bases unmatched. Germline V gene data show CDR1 as SNHLY and CDR2 as FYNNEI. Full variable domain (rest looked up from reference TRBV2 and TRBJ2-5): EPEVTQTPSHQVTQMGQEVILRCVPISNHLYFYWYRQILGQKVEFLVSFYNNEISEKSEIFDDQFSVERPDGSNFTLKIRSTKLEDSAMYFCASSDGLAGDGETQYFGPGTRLLVL.

The chain employs TRBV2 and TRBJ1-2; D gene uncertain. V shed 7 bases and J shed 4 bases, with 7 bases lying between them. Germline values: CDR1 SNHLY, CDR2 FYNNEI. The CDR3 spans 11 residues. This CDR3 reads CASTGLYGYTF. For the CDR3, the DNA is TGTGCCAGCACCGGGCTCTATGGCTACACCTTC.

The rearrangement uses TRBV11-2 and TRBJ1-1; D perhaps matches TRBD1 (5 bases). The CDR3 is 14 residues long. Germline V gene sequence: CDR1 SGHAT, CDR2 FQNNGV. Trimming cost V 5 bases and J 1 base, with 11 bases left between them. Here the CDR3 reads CASSRFRENTEAFF. The CDR3, as DNA: TGTGCCAGCAGCCGATTCAGGGAGAACACTGAAGCTTTCTTT.

This clone occurred once. The gene calls are TRBV5-1 and TRBJ1-1; TRBD1 matches 8 bases. The CDR3 runs 18 residues. Trimming took 1 base from V and 0 from J; bases not matched to a gene: 11. Germline-derived CDR1 and CDR2 are SGHRS and YFSETQ. CDR3 amino acids: CASSLSPGQALMNTEAFF. In nucleotides, the CDR3 is TGCGCCAGCAGCTTGTCACCGGGACAGGCCCTTATGAACACTGAAGCTTTCTTT.

The genes are TRBV6-1 and TRBJ1-5; D remains unclear. Germline V gene sequence: CDR1 MNHNS, CDR2 SASEGT. The CDR3 has 14 amino acids. Trimming shortened V by 2 bases and J by 7 bases, and 12 bases separated the two germline ends. The CDR3 reads CASSERGYRQPQHF. In DNA form, the CDR3 reads TGTGCCAGCAGTGAAAGAGGCTATAGGCAGCCCCAGCATTTT.